This T cell receptor beta chain was sequenced for a study of blood T cell repertoires in COVID-19. Germline V gives CDR1 MDHEN, CDR2 SYDVKM. J lost 0 bases, V lost 7 bases, and 11 bases had no gene match. The CDR3 is made up of 17 amino acids. TCRdb's copy holds only in-frame clones and misses some; the assay was immunoSEQ multiplex PCR. Seen here are roughly 63,000 clones, approximately 80% observed once, and the top ten hold around 10%. The sequence derives from a human donor in a cohort sampled during active COVID-19. V and J are TRBV28 and TRBJ1-4; 7 bases agree with TRBD1. Material: peripheral blood. DNA for the CDR3: TGTGCCAGCACCACTGGGACAGTTGATCCAACTAATGAAAAACTGTTTTTT. Its protein is CASTTGTVDPTNEKLFF. The whole variable domain, filled in from reference TRBV28 and TRBJ1-4, reads DVKVTQSSRYLVKRTGEKVFLECVQDMDHENMFWYRQDPGLGLRLIYFSYDVKMKEKGDIPEGYSVSREKKERFSLILESASTNQTSMYLCASTTGTVDPTNEKLFFGSGTQLSVL.